These 28 T cell receptor beta chains originate from one sample sequenced in a study of post-analysis software for immune sequencing data. The library was made from cDNA and included unique molecular identifiers. TCRdb re-called the PCR reads through MiXCR, storing one row per CDR3 protein. The profile shows about 160,000 distinct CDR3 sequences, around 36% of them singletons. The source material was blood, sampled after autologous hematopoietic stem cell transplantation. The receptors shown here come from a girl aged 10 to 17 with multiple sclerosis.

V gene TRBV29-1 combines with J gene TRBJ2-7; D unclear. V lost 5 bases and J 0 bases, leaving 8 bases between the germline ends. Germline V CDR1 and CDR2: SQVTM, ANQGSEA. CDR3 length: 12 amino acids. This chain's CDR3 is CSVWGISYEQYF. Written as DNA, the CDR3 is TGCAGCGTTTGGGGAATCTCCTACGAGCAGTACTTC.

The J gene is TRBJ2-1, the V gene TRBV6-2 or TRBV6-3; D is possibly TRBD2 (6 bases). Trimming left V 4 bases short and J 8 bases short, with 15 bases between. CDR1 and CDR2 from the germline V gene are MNHEY and SVGEGT. The CDR3 spans 14 residues. The CDR3 reads CASSSRLGGDEQFF. The DNA of the CDR3 is TGTGCCAGCAGTTCGAGACTAGGAGGGGATGAGCAGTTCTTC.

This clonotype showed up just once. The rearrangement links TRBV29-1 to TRBJ2-5; D remains ambiguous. Germline V gene data show CDR1 as SQVTM and CDR2 as ANQGSEA. Trimming shortened V by 7 bases and J by 5 bases, and 14 bases separated the two germline ends. This CDR3 is 12 amino acids long. The chain's CDR3 is CSAAPKRETQYF. CDR3 in DNA: TGCAGCGCGGCCCCCAAAAGGGAGACCCAGTACTTC.

There are a few counts of this clonotype. The genes are TRBV14 and TRBJ2-1, with 8 bases that match TRBD2. J gave up 6 bases and V 3 bases, and 13 bases lay outside the gene matches. The CDR3 covers 17 residues. Germline assignment: CDR1 SGHDN and CDR2 FVKESK. CDR3 residues: CASSQRLLAVSGNEQFF. Here the CDR3 DNA reads TGTGCCAGCAGCCAGCGGCTACTAGCGGTCTCGGGCAATGAGCAGTTCTTC.

This rearrangement joins TRBV20-1 to TRBJ2-1; the match to TRBD2 covers 11 bases. Trimming at V came to 6 bases and at J to 0 bases, leaving 7 bases not matched to a gene. CDR3 length: 16 amino acids. Germline V lookup: CDR1 DFQATT, CDR2 SNEGSKA (reference sequence). The CDR3 protein is CSATDSGRASYNEQFF. Here the CDR3 DNA reads TGCAGTGCCACCGATAGCGGGAGGGCCTCCTACAATGAGCAGTTCTTC.

CDR3 region: CASSVGQLTQPQHF. CDR3 in DNA: TGTGCCAGCAGCGTAGGGCAGCTAACTCAGCCCCAGCATTTT. The chain employs TRBV9 and TRBJ1-5; no reliable D call. V was cut by 0 bases and J by 6 bases, with 10 bases left in between. Germline V gene data show CDR1 as SGDLS and CDR2 as YYNGEE. The CDR3 spans 14 residues.

The rearrangement links TRBV15 to TRBJ2-1, with D tentatively TRBD1 (6 bases). This CDR3 is 15 amino acids long. Trimming pared 0 bases from V and 0 bases from J, leaving 6 bases between. Germline V gene sequence: CDR1 LNHNV, CDR2 YYDKDF (reference sequence). This CDR3 is CATSRDRGSYNEQFF. CDR3 nucleotide sequence: TGTGCCACCAGCAGAGACAGGGGCTCCTACAATGAGCAGTTCTTC.

This clonotype has ten or more counts. The chain carries TRBV29-1 and TRBJ1-2; possibly TRBD1 for D (6 bases). Deletions cut 4 bases from V and 4 bases from J, with 16 bases between. This CDR3 has 14 residues. Germline V CDR1 and CDR2: SQVTM, ANQGSEA. This CDR3 is CSVAGAGEIYGYTF. DNA of the CDR3: TGCAGCGTTGCGGGGGCCGGTGAAATCTATGGCTACACCTTC.

About this clonotype itself: In this CDR3 the conserved last residue, phenylalanine or tryptophan, is missing, so a read error is likely. The gene calls are TRBV6-1 and TRBJ1-5, with D tentatively TRBD1 (6 bases). The ends were cut back, 2 bases at V and 4 bases at J, with 12 bases in the middle. Germline-derived CDR1 and CDR2 are MNHNS and SASEGT. The CDR3 extends over 15 amino acids. Here the CDR3 DNA reads TGTGCCAGCAGTGAATCGGAAGGGGGGAATCAGCCCCAGCATTGT. Translation gives CASSESEGGNQPQHC.

On this clonotype itself: One end of the junction is discordant with germline, which a read error may explain. The J gene is TRBJ2-3, the V gene TRBV7-2; the D gene is possibly TRBD1 (5 bases). CDR1 is SGHTA, CDR2 FQGNSA, per germline. The CDR3 extends over 15 amino acids. CDR3 loop: CASSLVLGNTGTQYF. The CDR3 region has the DNA TGTGCCAGCAGCTTAGTGTTGGGGAACACAGGTACGCAGTATTTT. The variable domain in full, with the rest retrieved from reference TRBV7-2 and TRBJ2-3, is GAGVSQSPSNKVTEKGKDVELRCDPISGHTALYWYRQSLGQGLEFLIYFQGNSAPDKSGLPSDRFSAERTGGSVSTLTIQRTQQEDSAVYLCASSLVLGNTGTQYFGPGTRLTVL.

The chain joins TRBV20-1 to TRBJ2-5, with 7 bases lining up with TRBD1. Losses at the gene ends were 5 bases for V and 11 bases for J; bases not matched to a gene: 17. The length of the CDR3 is 14 residues. Germline CDR1 reads DFQATT; CDR2 reads SNEGSKA (reference sequence). In DNA form, the CDR3 reads TGCAGTGCTCAGACAGGGTCGAATCCAGCGTGGCAGTACTTC. Translated: CSAQTGSNPAWQYF.

The gene calls are TRBV27 and TRBJ2-3; 11 bases are shared with TRBD2. This CDR3 comprises 17 residues. CDR1 and CDR2 (germline): MNHEY, SMNVEV (reference sequence). With V trimmed by 5 bases and J by 4 bases, 11 bases remained unmatched. The CDR3 is CASSRSLLAGVADTQYF. CDR3 bases: TGTGCCAGCAGTCGCTCCTTACTAGCGGGAGTGGCAGATACGCAGTATTTT.

The sample holds many counts of this clonotype. The chain combines TRBV11-2 with TRBJ2-7; no firm D call. The V end was cut by 6 bases, the J end by 1 base, with 13 bases between. This CDR3 region has 14 residues. CDR1 is SGHAT and CDR2 is FQNNGV in the germline V gene. Here the CDR3 DNA reads TGTGCCAGCAGGACCAGGTTAGGTTCCTACGAGCAGTACTTC. This codes for CASRTRLGSYEQYF.

This clonotype has just a few counts. CDR3 sequence reads: CATSRREETQYF. The CDR3 bases are TGTGCCACCAGCAGAAGGGAAGAGACCCAGTACTTC. This sequence joins TRBV15 and TRBJ2-5, with D unresolved. Trimming pared 2 bases from V and 3 bases from J, leaving 4 bases between. The germline gives CDR1 LNHNV, CDR2 YYDKDF (reference sequence). The CDR3 consists of 12 residues.

This clonotype was counted between two and nine times. The chain is built from TRBV7-9 and TRBJ2-1; 7 nucleotides align to TRBD1. The CDR3 has 15 amino acids. Trimming took 2 bases from V and 9 from J; bases not matched to a gene: 10. Germline loops: CDR1 SEHNR, CDR2 FQNEAQ (reference sequence). The CDR3 nucleotides read TGTGCCAGCAGCTTACAGGGGGTTAAGGATGGTGAGCAGTTCTTC. Amino acid sequence: CASSLQGVKDGEQFF.

This clonotype came up many times. The gene calls are TRBV5-6 and TRBJ1-2; 8 bases match TRBD1. CDR1 and CDR2 (germline): SGHDT, YYEEEE. After removal of 4 bases from V and 2 bases from J, the junction contained 7 bases not matched to a gene. This CDR3 region has 15 residues. CDR3 DNA: TGTGCCAGCAGCACCGCAGGGGGCTTAAACTATGGCTACACCTTC. Its translation is CASSTAGGLNYGYTF.

This clonotype was seen more than once but under ten times. This sequence joins TRBV20-1 and TRBJ2-6; possibly TRBD1 for D (6 bases). Trimming removed 5 bases from V and 0 bases from J, with 14 bases in between. CDR1 is DFQATT, CDR2 SNEGSKA, per germline (reference sequence). The CDR3 runs 16 residues. The CDR3 spells CSARRDTISGANVLTF. CDR3 nucleotides: TGCAGTGCTCGCCGGGACACGATCTCTGGGGCCAACGTCCTGACTTTC.

V and J are TRBV7-8 and TRBJ2-5; D gene uncertain. V dropped 1 base and J dropped 12 bases, with 21 bases sitting between them. Germline assignment: CDR1 SGHVS and CDR2 FQNEAQ. The CDR3 is made up of 15 amino acids. As DNA, the CDR3 is TGTGCCAGCAGCTTAGTGGGGATAGCTACTATGGTGGAGTACTTC. Protein sequence: CASSLVGIATMVEYF. Supplemented by reference TRBV7-8 and TRBJ2-5, the full variable domain reads GAGVSQSPRYKVAKRGQDVALRCDPISGHVSLFWYQQALGQGPEFLTYFQNEAQLDKSGLPSDRFFAERPEGSVSTLKIQRTQQEDSAVYLCASSLVGIATMVEYFGPGTRLLVL.

This clonotype was counted a single time. The chain employs TRBV25-1 and TRBJ2-1; possibly TRBD2 for D (6 bases). The CDR3 is made up of 11 amino acids. Germline V gene lookup returns CDR1 MGHDK and CDR2 SYGVNS. V gave up 5 bases and J gave up 13 bases, with 12 bases separating them. In DNA, the CDR3 is TGTGCCAGCAGTTTCGGGACTCGTCAGTTCTTC. This encodes CASSFGTRQFF.

The chain is built from TRBV18 and TRBJ2-3; no clear D. CDR1 is KGHSH and CDR2 is LQKENI in the germline V gene. The CDR3 length is 14 residues. V dropped 1 base and J dropped 0 bases, with 5 bases sitting between them. The CDR3 is CASSPQRSTDTQYF. The CDR3, as DNA: TGTGCCAGCTCACCACAGCGCAGCACAGATACGCAGTATTTT.

The rearrangement links TRBV4-3 to TRBJ2-7; the D gene is possibly TRBD2 (5 bases). This CDR3 is 16 amino acids long. V was shortened by 4 bases and J by 3 bases, with 19 bases between the two germline ends. Germline loops: CDR1 LGHNA, CDR2 YSLEER. The CDR3 sequence is CASSLNPGSGGYEQYF. The CDR3 DNA sequence: TGCGCCAGCAGCCTTAACCCGGGCTCCGGAGGCTACGAGCAGTACTTC.

The chain links TRBV7-8 to TRBJ2-5, with D perhaps assigned TRBD1 or TRBD2 (5 bases each). CDR1 is SGHVS, CDR2 FQNEAQ, per germline. The CDR3 is 15 amino acids. V lost 3 bases and J lost 0, with 11 bases in between. CDR3 sequence (DNA): TGTGCCAGCAGCTTCCGGGACGCGTACCAAGAGACCCAGTACTTC. Its protein product is CASSFRDAYQETQYF.

This clonotype was observed a few times. The rearrangement links TRBV3-1 to TRBJ1-2; TRBD1 aligns across 7 bases. The CDR3 totals 14 residues. CDR1 LGHDT and CDR2 YNNKEL come from the germline V gene (reference sequence). The V gene end was trimmed by 4 bases and the J gene end by 2 bases; junction bases not matched to a gene: 4. CDR3 loop: CASSLSDRNYGYTF. The CDR3 nucleotides are TGTGCCAGCAGCCTTTCGGACAGGAACTATGGCTACACCTTC.

The CDR3 DNA is TGTGCCAGCAGACTCGGGACCGTTCAGCCCCAGCATTTT. Its translation: CASRLGTVQPQHF. The V call is TRBV6-2 or TRBV6-3, the J call TRBJ1-5, with a weak D call TRBD1 (5 bases). This CDR3 is built from 13 residues. Per germline, CDR1 MNHEY and CDR2 SVGEGT. V was clipped by 6 bases and J by 6 bases, with 12 bases between them.

This clonotype occurred a few times. The V and J genes are TRBV5-6 and TRBJ1-6; D is uncertain. The CDR3 loop spans 14 amino acids. The V end was cut by 6 bases, the J end by 5 bases, with 12 bases between. The V gene's germline CDR1 is SGHDT and CDR2 YYEEEE. The CDR3 loop is CASTVGVNNSPLHF. The CDR3 bases are TGTGCCAGCACCGTCGGGGTTAATAATTCACCCCTCCACTTT.

The V and J genes are TRBV12-3 or TRBV12-4 and TRBJ2-3; D tentatively reads TRBD1 or TRBD2 (8 bases each). The CDR3 contains 15 residues. V lost 5 bases and J lost 9, with 21 bases in between. CDR3 sequence reads: CASSPRGLREATQYF. For the CDR3, the DNA is TGTGCCAGCAGTCCCAGGGGGCTGCGGGAGGCAACGCAGTATTTT.

The CDR3 sequence is CASGGAGELFF. CDR3 bases: TGTGCCTCAGGCGGGGCCGGGGAGCTGTTTTTT. V usage is TRBV12-3 or TRBV12-4 and J usage is TRBJ2-2, with a possible D match to TRBD2 (6 bases). V shed 11 bases and J shed 6 bases, with 10 bases lying between them. The CDR3 runs 11 residues.

The rearrangement joins TRBV28 to TRBJ1-1; TRBD1 is a possible D gene (6 bases). Germline-derived CDR1 and CDR2 are MDHEN and SYDVKM. The CDR3 has 15 residues. Between the trimmed V and J ends, which lost 5 bases and 3 bases, there was a span of 16 bases. The CDR3 loop is CASSPGAGGHTEAFF. The DNA of the CDR3 is TGTGCCAGCAGTCCAGGGGCCGGGGGACACACTGAAGCTTTCTTT. Looking up the rest from reference TRBV28 and TRBJ1-1 gives the full variable domain: DVKVTQSSRYLVKRTGEKVFLECVQDMDHENMFWYRQDPGLGLRLIYFSYDVKMKEKGDIPEGYSVSREKKERFSLILESASTNQTSMYLCASSPGAGGHTEAFFGQGTRLTVV.